The clone carrying this T cell receptor beta chain was detected many times. What it recognizes is unknown. V dropped 6 bases and J dropped 4; count of bases not matched to a gene: 8. This CDR3 region has 14 residues. Per the germline V gene, CDR1 is MNHEY and CDR2 is SVGAGI. Unsorted libraries were generated from 2 million PBMCs held at -80 degrees C. This entry comes from a study of neurological immune-mediated disorders. General observations from the study: Among expanded clones, no CDR3 amino acid sequences were shared across subjects, a pattern suggesting private repertoires in all groups. The greatest TCR clonal expansion appeared in HTLV-1-associated myelopathy and the smallest, falling below healthy controls, in multiple sclerosis.

The making of cDNA relied on 5'RACE with 10-nucleotide random UMIs. TCRdb itself ran the 5' RACE reads through MiXCR, one entry per CDR3 protein. The sample lists approximately 48,000 distinct CDR3 sequences, 10% to 13% occurring once. This sequence was found in a man aged 70 or older with HTLV-1-associated myelopathy (HAM/TSP). The rearrangement uses TRBV6-5 and TRBJ1-2; 7 positions match TRBD1. The sequencing sample was made of PBMCs. This CDR3 is CASRNSGTVYGYTF. For the CDR3, the DNA is TGTGCCAGCAGAAACTCCGGGACAGTCTATGGCTACACCTTC.